What follows are 2 T cell receptor beta chains derived from one specimen sequenced in a study of T cell responses to AZD1222 COVID-19 vaccine. Assay: immunoSEQ multiplex PCR; the TCRdb copy retains only in-frame clones and omits some. Among some 150,000 clones listed, approximately 88% were seen once. This sample comprised peripheral blood, obtained on day 0 of AZD1222 vaccination. The source is an adult in good health.

This clone has more than one count but fewer than ten. The rearrangement joins TRBV10-3 to TRBJ1-2; 8 bases map to TRBD1. The CDR3 spans 16 residues. The germline V gene encodes CDR1 ENHRY and CDR2 SYGVKD. Trimming cost V 6 bases and J 7 bases; bases outside gene matches: 16. CDR3 sequence (DNA): TGTGCCATCAGCCCGGGTATTGGGCAGGGGGCGAGTGGCTACACCTTC. This encodes CAISPGIGQGASGYTF.

The V call is TRBV12-3 or TRBV12-4, the J call TRBJ2-7; no clear D gene. V lost 6 bases, J lost 6 bases, and 12 bases lay in between. This CDR3 has 12 amino acids. This CDR3 is CASSPGFAEQYF. DNA for the CDR3: TGTGCCAGCAGCCCTGGGTTTGCCGAGCAGTACTTC.